The 5 T cell receptor beta chains given below trace back to one sample, sequenced in a study of blood T cell repertoires in COVID-19. TCRdb's copy holds only in-frame clones and misses some; the assay was immunoSEQ multiplex PCR. The repertoire holds about 32,000 clones, roughly 85% seen once, with about 5.5% in the top ten. Sequencing was carried out using peripheral blood. The receptors were gathered from an elderly woman with active or convalescent COVID-19.

The CDR3 sequence is CASSYGGDSGNTIYF. The CDR3 nucleotides are TGTGCCAGCAGTTATGGCGGGGACTCTGGAAACACCATATATTTT. The chain uses TRBV6-5 and TRBJ1-3; D remains ambiguous. V shed 3 bases and J shed 0 bases, with 9 bases lying between them. This CDR3 contains 15 residues. Germline V gene data show CDR1 as MNHEY and CDR2 as SVGAGI.

The V call is TRBV5-5, the J call TRBJ1-1, with D hard to call. CDR1 and CDR2 from the germline V gene are SGHKS and YYEKEE (reference sequence). The CDR3 sequence is 15 residues long. V was pared by 0 bases and J by 1 base, with 10 bases between. The CDR3 DNA follows: TGTGCCAGCAGCTTGGCCAGGATGGGGAACACTGAAGCTTTCTTT. As protein: CASSLARMGNTEAFF. The full variable domain, in which reference TRBV5-5 and TRBJ1-1 provide the parts outside the CDR3, is DAGVTQSPTHLIKTRGQQVTLRCSPISGHKSVSWYQQVLGQGPQFIFQYYEKEERGRGNFPDRFSARQFPNYSSELNVNALLLGDSALYLCASSLARMGNTEAFFGQGTRLTVV.

V is TRBV3-1 (or the pseudogene TRBV3-2) and J is TRBJ1-2; TRBD1 is a possible D gene (6 bases). The V and J ends lost 0 bases and 8 bases respectively, with 7 bases between them. CDR3 size: 12 residues. Germline V gives CDR1 LGHDT, CDR2 YNNKEL (reference sequence). Here the CDR3 DNA reads TGTGCCAGCAGCCAAGAGGGGGCCGGCTACACCTTC. It yields the protein CASSQEGAGYTF.

CDR3 nucleotide sequence: TGTGCCAGCAGCCAAAGGACACCTCATCAGCCCCAGCATTTT. This sequence encodes CASSQRTPHQPQHF. This rearrangement joins TRBV5-8 to TRBJ1-5; D is perhaps TRBD1 (5 bases). Germline CDR1 is SGHTS and CDR2 is YDEGEE. This CDR3 comprises 14 residues. V shed 4 bases and J shed 5 bases, with 13 bases lying between them.

This clone has more than one count but fewer than ten. The chain uses TRBV5-1 and TRBJ1-2, with 9 bases that match TRBD1. CDR1 SGHRS and CDR2 YFSETQ come from the germline V gene. CDR3 length: 16 residues. J lost 6 bases, V lost 0 bases, and 9 bases had no gene match. The chain's CDR3 is CASSLAVGQGFDGYTF. The DNA for the CDR3 is TGCGCCAGCAGCTTGGCCGTGGGACAGGGATTCGATGGCTACACCTTC. Full variable domain (rest looked up from reference TRBV5-1 and TRBJ1-2): KAGVTQTPRYLIKTRGQQVTLSCSPISGHRSVSWYQQTPGQGLQFLFEYFSETQRNKGNFPGRFSGRQFSNSRSEMNVSTLELGDSALYLCASSLAVGQGFDGYTFGSGTRLTVV.